This TCR beta chain was captured in a study of identical twins. TCRdb redid the calling of the 5' RACE reads with MiXCR, one entry per CDR3 protein. The sample shows some 630,000 distinct CDR3 sequences, 7.1% of them seen only once. Study outcomes and limitations: Its conclusions, products of cross-sectional statistical analysis, did not come from following the same donors. Insertions ran lower in abundant cord blood beta clonotypes, though not in memory repertoires. The study found excess low generation probability among twin-shared out-of-frame alpha sequences.

Note on this clonotype: The antigen remains unidentified.

Germline-derived CDR1 and CDR2 are DFQATT and SNEGSKA (reference sequence). Losses at the gene ends were 8 bases for V and 4 bases for J; bases not matched to a gene: 2. The CDR3 totals 11 residues. In addition, the sample was reused for a study of yellow fever vaccine responses in identical twins. According to that study: Vaccine T cell responses of twins reportedly seemed partly convergent and partly personalized.

The clonotype was recovered from a woman younger than 30 in good health. What was sequenced was PBMCs. This chain connects TRBV20-1 to TRBJ2-1; 7 bases map to TRBD1. CDR3 protein: CSSGQYNEQFF. DNA for the CDR3: TGCAGTTCGGGACAGTACAATGAGCAGTTCTTC.